These 7 T cell receptor beta chains share one sample of origin, sequenced in a study of T cells in Graves' hyperthyroidism and ophthalmopathy. Amplification of TCR beta CDR3 regions used RNA as the template. Researchers ran a first-round RT-PCR on the TCR CDR3 using the HTBI primer set. TCRdb processed the multiplex PCR reads anew with MiXCR; each CDR3 protein has one entry. Of about 710,000 distinct CDR3 sequences in the sample, approximately 16% were seen once. The sample consisted of blood. The source is a man aged 18 to 30 with Graves' hyperthyroidism.

The chain has TRBV29-1 and TRBJ2-7; tentatively, D is TRBD1 (5 bases). Germline V gene lookup returns CDR1 SQVTM and CDR2 ANQGSEA. V lost 2 bases and J 6 bases, leaving 14 bases between the germline ends. There are 13 residues in the CDR3. CDR3 region: CSVEPTESGEQYF. CDR3 bases: TGCAGCGTTGAACCGACAGAATCTGGCGAGCAGTACTTC.

The J gene is TRBJ2-5, the V gene TRBV6-2 or TRBV6-3; tentatively, D is TRBD1 or TRBD2 (6 bases each). Germline V CDR1 and CDR2: MNHEY, SVGEGT. This CDR3 contains 13 residues. Trimming removed 6 bases at V and 4 bases at J, with 12 bases between. The CDR3 bases are TGTGCCAGCAGCCAAGAGGGGGGAGAGACCCAGTACTTC. It is translated as CASSQEGGETQYF.

The chain joins TRBV12-3 or TRBV12-4 to TRBJ2-5, with D possibly being TRBD2 (5 bases). V lost 0 bases and J lost 5, with 10 bases in between. This CDR3 contains 14 residues. CDR3 sequence: CASSLAPGEETQYF. CDR3 coding DNA: TGTGCCAGCAGTTTAGCGCCCGGGGAGGAGACCCAGTACTTC.

The chain carries TRBV10-3 and TRBJ2-7, with D perhaps TRBD2 (5 bases). This CDR3 has 15 amino acids. The V gene's germline CDR1 is ENHRY and CDR2 SYGVKD. The V and J ends lost 6 bases and 0 bases respectively, with 15 bases between them. CDR3 in amino acids: CAISYNRGSSYEQYF. DNA of the CDR3: TGTGCCATCAGCTATAACCGGGGAAGCTCCTACGAGCAGTACTTC.

Only a few counts were recorded for this clonotype. The rearrangement joins TRBV30 to TRBJ2-5, with TRBD1 identical over 7 bases. CDR3 size: 14 residues. The germline V gene has CDR1 GTSNPN and CDR2 SVGIG (reference sequence). Germline trimming cut 3 bases from V and 8 bases from J; bases unmatched to any gene: 12. CDR3 sequence (DNA): TGTGCCTGGAGCGATAAAGGACAGGACCAAACCCAGTACTTC. Protein sequence: CAWSDKGQDQTQYF.

This clonotype was observed a handful of times. The chain recombines TRBV20-1 with TRBJ2-3; D is perhaps TRBD2 (6 bases). There are 14 residues in the CDR3. V lost 0 bases to trimming and J lost 6 bases, with 13 bases between them. Germline CDR1 is DFQATT and CDR2 is SNEGSKA (reference sequence). The CDR3 DNA sequence: TGCAGTGCTAGAGAAAGGAGGGGTTTTGATACGCAGTATTTT. Translated, it gives CSARERRGFDTQYF.

The chain couples TRBV19 to TRBJ2-7, with no clear D. Germline V gene data show CDR1 as LNHDA and CDR2 as SQIVND (reference sequence). Trimming took off 6 bases at V and 4 bases at J, with 16 bases between the two ends. This CDR3 is 14 amino acids long. The CDR3 DNA is TGTGCCAGTAGATCATCCCCGAGTTCTTACGAGCAGTACTTC. Translated: CASRSSPSSYEQYF.